The 31 T cell receptor beta chains presented below share a single source sample, sequenced in a study of technical replicates of blood from a few donors. The table came from immunoSEQ multiplex PCR; TCRdb's copy has only in-frame clones and leaves some out. The data contain approximately 69,000 clones, about 96% of them singletons. The specimen was T cells isolated from PBMCs. These receptors were obtained from a human donor in good health.

The chain combines TRBV5-4 with TRBJ2-7; 7 nucleotides line up with TRBD1. Losses at the gene ends were 2 bases for V and 3 bases for J; bases not matched to a gene: 2. CDR1 and CDR2 from the germline V gene are SGHNT and YYREEE (reference sequence). The CDR3 runs 13 residues. The CDR3 DNA sequence: TGTGCCAGCAGCTTCCGGGACAGCTACGAGCAGTACTTC. As protein: CASSFRDSYEQYF.

V and J are TRBV11-2 and TRBJ1-2; no firm D call. CDR1 is SGHAT, CDR2 FQNNGV, per germline. CDR3 length equals 15 residues. V was shortened by 7 bases and J by 3 bases, with 18 bases between the two germline ends. The CDR3 region is CASKPYETTYYGYTF. CDR3 in DNA: TGTGCCAGCAAACCTTACGAGACAACCTACTATGGCTACACCTTC.

The rearrangement uses TRBV5-1 and TRBJ2-7, with a tentative D call TRBD1 (6 bases). CDR3 length: 15 residues. With 7 bases removed from V and 6 bases from J, the gap between germline ends came to 23 bases. Germline V gene data show CDR1 as SGHRS and CDR2 as YFSETQ. The CDR3 DNA is TGCGCCAGCGATCCGGGACAAGGGACGCCCGCCGAGCAGTACTTC. Its translation is CASDPGQGTPAEQYF. The full variable domain, its missing parts supplied by reference TRBV5-1 and TRBJ2-7, is KAGVTQTPRYLIKTRGQQVTLSCSPISGHRSVSWYQQTPGQGLQFLFEYFSETQRNKGNFPGRFSGRQFSNSRSEMNVSTLELGDSALYLCASDPGQGTPAEQYFGPGTRLTVT.

The chain recombines TRBV5-5 with TRBJ2-2; D unclear. The CDR3 contains 15 residues. The germline V gene encodes CDR1 SGHKS and CDR2 YYEKEE (reference sequence). Trimming took off 4 bases at V and 1 base at J, with 11 bases between the two ends. The CDR3 reads CASSTTRRNTGELFF. CDR3 DNA sequence: TGTGCCAGCAGCACCACAAGGAGGAACACCGGGGAGCTGTTTTTT.

The V and J genes are TRBV5-1 and TRBJ1-1; perhaps TRBD1 as D (6 bases). The germline CDR1 and CDR2 sequences are SGHRS and YFSETQ. Between the trimmed V and J ends, which lost 2 bases and 3 bases, there was a span of 11 bases. The CDR3 covers 14 residues. The chain's CDR3 is CASSFGGADTEAFF. The CDR3 nucleotides read TGCGCCAGCAGCTTTGGGGGGGCAGACACTGAAGCTTTCTTT. The full variable domain, in which reference TRBV5-1 and TRBJ1-1 provide the parts outside the CDR3, is KAGVTQTPRYLIKTRGQQVTLSCSPISGHRSVSWYQQTPGQGLQFLFEYFSETQRNKGNFPGRFSGRQFSNSRSEMNVSTLELGDSALYLCASSFGGADTEAFFGQGTRLTVV.

This CDR3 reads CARSLTSGVYEQYF. Here the CDR3 DNA reads TGTGCCAGAAGCTTGACTAGCGGAGTCTACGAGCAGTACTTC. The V call is TRBV5-3, the J call TRBJ2-7, with TRBD2 matching over 8 bases. TRBV5-3 is labeled an ORF, and its function is uncertain. CDR3 length: 14 residues. V was clipped by 1 base and J by 3 bases; unmatched bases: 3.

The chain recombines TRBV27 with TRBJ1-5, with 7 bases identical to TRBD1. The germline V gene encodes CDR1 MNHEY and CDR2 SMNVEV (reference sequence). CDR3 length: 17 residues. Germline trimming cut 4 bases from V and 2 bases from J; bases unmatched to any gene: 11. The CDR3 reads CASSSTGAGAGNQPQHF. The CDR3 nucleotides read TGTGCCAGCAGTTCTACAGGGGCTGGTGCAGGCAATCAGCCCCAGCATTTT.

V is TRBV6-1 and J is TRBJ2-3; 7 bases align to TRBD1. The CDR3 runs 14 residues. Germline V gene data show CDR1 as MNHNS and CDR2 as SASEGT. Trimming took 8 bases from V and 0 from J; bases not matched to a gene: 5. The CDR3 protein is CASHRDSSTDTQYF. CDR3 DNA: TGTGCCAGCCACCGGGACAGTAGCACAGATACGCAGTATTTT.

The rearrangement joins TRBV29-1 to TRBJ1-2, with TRBD1 matching over 7 bases. In germline, CDR1 is SQVTM, CDR2 ANQGSEA. CDR3 length: 12 amino acids. Trimming at V came to 6 bases and at J to 3 bases, leaving 4 bases not matched to a gene. CDR3 protein: CSVGQADYGYTF. For the CDR3, the DNA is TGCAGCGTAGGACAGGCTGACTATGGCTACACCTTC.

The DNA of the CDR3 is TGCAGCGTTGGGGCAGGGAACTATGGCTACACCTTC. Its translation is CSVGAGNYGYTF. This chain connects TRBV29-1 to TRBJ1-2; tentatively, D is TRBD1 (5 bases). V shed 4 bases and J shed 2 bases, with 8 bases lying between them. CDR3 size: 12 residues. From germline, CDR1 is SQVTM and CDR2 ANQGSEA.

This chain uses TRBV10-2 with TRBJ2-5, with TRBD2 identical over 11 bases. The germline V gene has CDR1 WSHSY and CDR2 SAAADI. With V trimmed by 6 bases and J by 2 bases, 2 bases remained unmatched. The CDR3 extends over 14 amino acids. The CDR3 DNA follows: TGCGCCAGCAGGTTAGCGGGAGGGCAAGAGACCCAGTACTTC. This sequence encodes CASRLAGGQETQYF.

A single count supports this clone. The V and J genes are TRBV5-1 and TRBJ2-5; possible D gene TRBD1, 5 bases. V gave up 0 bases and J gave up 5 bases, with 8 bases separating them. Germline CDR1 and CDR2: SGHRS and YFSETQ. CDR3 length equals 13 residues. CDR3 region: CASSLEGWETQYF. As DNA, the CDR3 is TGCGCCAGCAGCTTGGAGGGGTGGGAGACCCAGTACTTC.

The gene calls are TRBV19 and TRBJ1-5; D is unclear. There are 14 residues in the CDR3. CDR1 is LNHDA, CDR2 SQIVND, per germline (reference sequence). Trimming took off 1 base at V and 4 bases at J, with 8 bases between the two ends. This CDR3 is CASSIVGENQPQHF. The CDR3 DNA reads TGTGCCAGTAGTATAGTTGGGGAGAATCAGCCCCAGCATTTT.

This chain links TRBV2 with TRBJ2-3, with 12 bases that match TRBD1. The CDR3 loop spans 16 amino acids. Looked up from germline, CDR1 is SNHLY and CDR2 is FYNNEI. The ends lost 5 bases at V and 6 bases at J; junction bases unmatched: 9. CDR3 bases: TGTGCCAGCAGTACTTCCCGGGACAGGGGGCTGGATACGCAGTATTTT. Protein sequence: CASSTSRDRGLDTQYF.

A single count supports this clone. The J gene is TRBJ1-2, the V gene TRBV19, with 10 nucleotides matching TRBD1. The germline CDR1 and CDR2 sequences are LNHDA and SQIVND (reference sequence). After removal of 5 bases from V and 1 base from J, the junction contained 7 bases not matched to a gene. This CDR3 has 16 amino acids. The CDR3 nucleotides read TGTGCCAGTAGTTTTTCTGGGGACAGGGGTAACTATGGCTACACCTTC. It yields the protein CASSFSGDRGNYGYTF. The full variable domain, rest sourced from reference TRBV19 and TRBJ1-2, is DGGITQSPKYLFRKEGQNVTLSCEQNLNHDAMYWYRQDPGQGLRLIYYSQIVNDFQKGDIAEGYSVSREKKESFPLTVTSAQKNPTAFYLCASSFSGDRGNYGYTFGSGTRLTVV.

V usage is TRBV6-5 and J usage is TRBJ1-1; D is possibly TRBD1 (6 bases). CDR1 is MNHEY, CDR2 SVGAGI, per germline. CDR3 length equals 12 residues. The V end lost 10 bases, the J end lost 5 bases, and 14 bases lay between the germline ends. Here the CDR3 DNA reads TGTGCCACCTTACAGGGTATGACTGAAGCTTTCTTT. This sequence encodes CATLQGMTEAFF.

The chain has TRBV5-6 and TRBJ2-5; D is perhaps TRBD1 (5 bases). CDR3 length: 18 residues. From germline, CDR1 is SGHDT and CDR2 YYEEEE. V was clipped by 1 base and J by 4 bases, with 23 bases between them. CDR3 region: CASSLLTGPLSRGETQYF. CDR3 nucleotides: TGTGCCAGCAGCTTGTTAACAGGTCCCCTTTCTCGAGGAGAGACCCAGTACTTC.

The V and J genes are TRBV2 and TRBJ2-7; 8 positions match TRBD2. The CDR3 has 15 amino acids. Germline V gives CDR1 SNHLY, CDR2 FYNNEI. V trimming: 7 bases; J trimming: 3 bases; junction bases outside the gene matches: 11. For the CDR3, the DNA is TGTGCCAGCAATCCGGGGGGGAACCTAGACTACGAGCAGTACTTC. This codes for CASNPGGNLDYEQYF.

This sequence joins TRBV5-6 and TRBJ2-3, with 8 bases aligning to TRBD2. There are 15 residues in the CDR3. Germline V gives CDR1 SGHDT, CDR2 YYEEEE. The trim removed 3 bases at V and 7 bases at J, leaving 10 bases unmatched. CDR3 nucleotides: TGTGCCAGCAGCTCCTTTTTAGCGGGACGATATACGCAGTATTTT. It is translated as CASSSFLAGRYTQYF.

The V and J genes are TRBV7-2 and TRBJ2-3; D uncertain. CDR3 length: 14 residues. Per the germline V gene, CDR1 is SGHTA and CDR2 is FQGNSA. V was clipped by 4 bases and J by 2 bases, with 10 bases between them. The CDR3 reads CASSSNSYTDTQYF. CDR3 DNA sequence: TGTGCCAGCAGCTCCAACAGTTACACAGATACGCAGTATTTT.

This chain joins TRBV9 and TRBJ2-7; possibly TRBD2 for D (6 bases). The germline V and J ends were trimmed by 6 bases and 4 bases, with 14 bases remaining between them. This CDR3 is 13 amino acids long. The germline V gene has CDR1 SGDLS and CDR2 YYNGEE. The CDR3 region is CASTREPGYEQYF. The CDR3 region has the DNA TGTGCCAGCACCCGGGAGCCAGGGTACGAGCAGTACTTC.

This chain connects TRBV9 to TRBJ2-3, with TRBD2 matching 7 bases. The ends lost 6 bases at V and 0 bases at J; junction bases unmatched: 7. Germline-derived CDR1 and CDR2 are SGDLS and YYNGEE. This CDR3 is built from 15 residues. CDR3 coding DNA: TGTGCCAGCAACCCTAGCGGAATTAGCACAGATACGCAGTATTTT. This codes for CASNPSGISTDTQYF.

This clone was recorded only once. This chain links TRBV10-1 with TRBJ2-3, with a possible D match to TRBD1 (7 bases). The length of the CDR3 is 15 residues. Germline values: CDR1 WNHNN, CDR2 SYGVQD (reference sequence). The V and J ends lost 7 bases and 6 bases respectively, with 20 bases between them. The CDR3 region is CASTEGGGALDTQYF. CDR3 bases: TGCGCCAGCACGGAAGGAGGGGGCGCGTTGGATACGCAGTATTTT.

This sequence joins TRBV9 and TRBJ2-2; a weak D match, TRBD2 (6 bases). Germline CDR1 and CDR2: SGDLS and YYNGEE. The V end lost 3 bases, the J end lost 1 base, and 10 bases lay between the germline ends. The length of the CDR3 is 15 residues. CDR3 coding DNA: TGTGCCAGCAGCGCGGCCGGGGGGAACACCGGGGAGCTGTTTTTT. Translating gives CASSAAGGNTGELFF.

J is TRBJ2-1 and V is TRBV5-1; 15 positions agree with TRBD2. V dropped 4 bases and J dropped 8; count of bases not matched to a gene: 4. Per germline, CDR1 SGHRS and CDR2 YFSETQ. This CDR3 has 15 residues. The CDR3 loop is CASSAGLAGGDEQFF. The CDR3 DNA reads as TGCGCCAGCAGCGCGGGACTAGCGGGAGGCGATGAGCAGTTCTTC.

The rearrangement links TRBV28 to TRBJ2-7; no clear D gene. Germline CDR1 MDHEN, CDR2 SYDVKM. The CDR3 has 11 residues. Deletions cut 4 bases from V and 9 bases from J, with 10 bases between. The CDR3 nucleotides read TGTGCCAGCAGTTCCACTTGGGCGCAGTACTTC. This translates into CASSSTWAQYF.

This chain connects TRBV19 to TRBJ1-2; unclear D gene. This CDR3 contains 13 residues. The germline V gene encodes CDR1 LNHDA and CDR2 SQIVND (reference sequence). The ends were cut back, 8 bases at V and 2 bases at J, with 12 bases in the middle. CDR3 bases: TGTGCCAGTTCTCCCACCGGGAACTATGGCTACACCTTC. It specifies CASSPTGNYGYTF.

The table lists this clone with a count of one. The chain joins TRBV27 to TRBJ2-7; 11 positions match TRBD1. Germline V gives CDR1 MNHEY, CDR2 SMNVEV (reference sequence). J lost 6 bases, V lost 6 bases, and 7 bases had no gene match. The CDR3 is 14 residues long. The CDR3 spells CASSPGTGGGEQYF. As DNA, the CDR3 is TGTGCCAGCAGCCCCGGGACAGGGGGAGGCGAGCAGTACTTC.

This chain joins TRBV4-1 and TRBJ2-1; 7 nucleotides align to TRBD2. The V gene's germline CDR1 is MGHRA and CDR2 YSYEKL. Trimming removed 4 bases from V and 1 base from J; junction bases left unmatched: 13. CDR3 length: 18 amino acids. CDR3 sequence reads: CASSLRDYPGDSYNEQFF. The CDR3 DNA sequence: TGCGCCAGCAGCCTACGGGACTACCCTGGAGATTCCTACAATGAGCAGTTCTTC.

This chain uses TRBV7-6 with TRBJ2-7; possibly TRBD2 for D (7 bases). V lost 5 bases and J 4 bases, leaving 18 bases between the germline ends. The CDR3 spans 15 residues. Germline assignment: CDR1 SGHVS and CDR2 FNYEAQ. The DNA of the CDR3 is TGTGCCAGCAGCGGTTTACGGGGGGCGGGATACGAGCAGTACTTC. This codes for CASSGLRGAGYEQYF. The variable domain in full, completed from reference TRBV7-6 and TRBJ2-7, reads GAGVSQSPRYKVTKRGQDVALRCDPISGHVSLYWYRQALGQGPEFLTYFNYEAQQDKSGLPNDRFSAERPEGSISTLTIQRTEQRDSAMYRCASSGLRGAGYEQYFGPGTRLTVT.

The chain's CDR3 is CASSQTGAYGYTF. In nucleotides, the CDR3 is TGCGCCAGCAGCCAAACAGGGGCCTATGGCTACACCTTC. The chain links TRBV4-1 to TRBJ1-2; 7 bases agree with TRBD1. The CDR3 is 13 amino acids. The V gene's germline CDR1 is MGHRA and CDR2 YSYEKL. After removal of 2 bases from V and 4 bases from J, the junction contained 1 base not matched to a gene.